This T cell receptor (beta chain) stems from a study of T cells after yellow fever vaccination. TCRdb analysed the 5' RACE reads with MiXCR anew, one entry per CDR3 protein. The sample shows 400,000 to 450,000 distinct CDR3 sequences, around 19% of them seen only once. This CDR3 has 14 amino acids. The V end was cut by 8 bases, the J end by 0 bases, with 11 bases between. CDR1 is LNHNV, CDR2 YYDKDF, per germline (reference sequence). This receptor was identified in a man between 18 and 35 years old who received the YFV17D yellow fever vaccine. V usage is TRBV15 and J usage is TRBJ1-5; D remains ambiguous. This specimen was PBMCs, taken before the yellow fever booster vaccination. CDR3 sequence reads: CATQTENSNQPQHF. The CDR3 DNA follows: TGTGCCACCCAAACAGAGAATAGCAATCAGCCCCAGCATTTT.